This entry features one T cell receptor (beta chain) sequence. As yet, its antigen is unknown. Original processing methods: Researchers built a distant-metastasis classifier for papillary thyroid cancer that drew on CDR3 differences across clinicopathological groups. TCRdb called clones again from the PCR reads with MiXCR. The V and J calls shown here were made by TCRdb, not taken from the authors' results. Found here are approximately 32,000 clones, 18% of them singletons; the top ten hold 8% to 11%. The data were taken from a study of metastatic and nonmetastatic thyroid tumors. Background on the study: Comparison of repertoires was carried out across blood and tumor or nodule tissue from malignant and benign thyroid patients. Study results and limitations: Across blood and tumor, TCR beta diversity in malignant thyroid tumors was reportedly significantly higher than in benign nodules.

CDR3 length: 15 residues. Germline CDR1 reads MNHEY; CDR2 reads SVGEGT. J lost 8 bases, V lost 2 bases, and 11 bases had no gene match. Before thyroid surgery, none of the patients had received any treatment. Sample: blood. The rearrangement links TRBV6-2 or TRBV6-3 to TRBJ2-7; TRBD1 aligns across 8 bases. The receptor comes from a female donor with papillary thyroid cancer or a benign thyroid nodule (not recorded which). Some clones in this sample may be carry-over from other donors' samples. The CDR3 coding sequence is TGTGCCAGCAGTTACGGGACAGGTCCCCCTACGAAGCAGTACTTC. This encodes CASSYGTGPPTKQYF.